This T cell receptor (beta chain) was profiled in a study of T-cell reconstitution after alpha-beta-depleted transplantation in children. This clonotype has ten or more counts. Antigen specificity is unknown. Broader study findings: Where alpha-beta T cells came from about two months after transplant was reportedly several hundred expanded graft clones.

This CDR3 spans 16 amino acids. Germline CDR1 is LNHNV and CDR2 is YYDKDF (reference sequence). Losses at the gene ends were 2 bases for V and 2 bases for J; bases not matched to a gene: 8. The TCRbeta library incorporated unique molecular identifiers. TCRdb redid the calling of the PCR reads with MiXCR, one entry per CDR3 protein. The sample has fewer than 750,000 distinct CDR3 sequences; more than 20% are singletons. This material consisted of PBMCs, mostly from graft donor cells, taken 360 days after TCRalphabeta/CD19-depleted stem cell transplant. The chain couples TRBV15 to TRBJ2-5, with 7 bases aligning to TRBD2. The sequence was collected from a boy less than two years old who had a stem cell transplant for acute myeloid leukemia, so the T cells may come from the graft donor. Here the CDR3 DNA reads TGTGCCACCAGCAGAAGTAGGAGGGGAGGGCAAGAGACCCAGTACTTC. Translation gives CATSRSRRGGQETQYF.